Presented here are 32 T cell receptor beta chains from one specimen sequenced in a study of shared clonotypes between healthy human individuals. The protocol was immunoSEQ multiplex PCR, while the TCRdb copy is restricted to in-frame clones and leaves out a portion. Of around 2,000,000 clones in the sample, about 95% were seen once. CD45RO negativity and positive selection for CCR7 defined naive CD8 cells, a population that excluded terminally differentiated effector memory CD45RA+ cells. The sample taken for sequencing was naive CD8+ T cells sorted from blood. These receptors were obtained from a man between 18 and 35 years old in good health.

The V and J genes are TRBV28 and TRBJ1-1; D not certain. Germline CDR1 reads MDHEN; CDR2 reads SYDVKM. The V and J ends lost 1 base and 8 bases respectively, with 2 bases between them. This CDR3 is 10 amino acids long. The DNA of the CDR3 is TGTGCCAGCAGTTTATCGGAAGCTTTCTTT. This codes for CASSLSEAFF. The full variable domain, its missing parts supplied by reference TRBV28 and TRBJ1-1, is DVKVTQSSRYLVKRTGEKVFLECVQDMDHENMFWYRQDPGLGLRLIYFSYDVKMKEKGDIPEGYSVSREKKERFSLILESASTNQTSMYLCASSLSEAFFGQGTRLTVV.

V and J are TRBV27 and TRBJ2-1, with D unclear. Trimming removed 0 bases from V and 8 bases from J, with 11 bases in between. The germline gives CDR1 MNHEY, CDR2 SMNVEV (reference sequence). The CDR3 runs 14 residues. The CDR3 DNA sequence: TGTGCCAGCAGTTTATCCCTAACCCCCGATGAGCAGTTCTTC. Translation: CASSLSLTPDEQFF.

The chain is built from TRBV15 and TRBJ2-2; 7 bases are shared with TRBD1. The ends lost 8 bases at V and 1 base at J; junction bases unmatched: 7. Germline CDR1 reads LNHNV; CDR2 reads YYDKDF (reference sequence). The length of the CDR3 is 15 residues. CDR3 nucleotides: TGTGCCACCGTCGCCGGGACAGAGAACACCGGGGAGCTGTTTTTT. It codes for CATVAGTENTGELFF.

V usage is TRBV11-1 and J usage is TRBJ2-5; a possible D gene is TRBD2 (6 bases). Germline CDR1 is SGHAT and CDR2 is FQDESV (reference sequence). The CDR3 extends over 16 amino acids. The V end lost 2 bases, the J end lost 0 bases, and 13 bases lay between the germline ends. DNA of the CDR3: TGTGCCAGCAGCTTATCGGCGGGAACCTACCAAGAGACCCAGTACTTC. Translating it yields CASSLSAGTYQETQYF. Full variable domain (remainder filled in from reference TRBV11-1 and TRBJ2-5): EAEVAQSPRYKITEKSQAVAFWCDPISGHATLYWYRQILGQGPELLVQFQDESVVDDSQLPKDRFSAERLKGVDSTLKIQPAELGDSAMYLCASSLSAGTYQETQYFGPGTRLLVL.

The gene calls are TRBV5-4 and TRBJ2-1; D is possibly TRBD2 (5 bases). Trimming shortened V by 4 bases and J by 4 bases, and 18 bases separated the two germline ends. Germline-derived CDR1 and CDR2 are SGHNT and YYREEE (reference sequence). The CDR3 contains 16 residues. CDR3: CASSHPISGLYNEQFF. For the CDR3, the DNA is TGTGCCAGCAGCCACCCGATCTCAGGACTGTACAATGAGCAGTTCTTC. Filled out from reference TRBV5-4 and TRBJ2-1, the complete variable domain reads ETGVTQSPTHLIKTRGQQVTLRCSSQSGHNTVSWYQQALGQGPQFIFQYYREEENGRGNFPPRFSGLQFPNYSSELNVNALELDDSALYLCASSHPISGLYNEQFFGPGTRLTVL.

To note about this clone: Other DNA sequences from this sample encode an identical CDR3 as well. V usage is TRBV4-3 and J usage is TRBJ2-7; D gene unclear. This CDR3 contains 13 residues. V lost 0 bases to trimming and J lost 4 bases, with 7 bases between them. Germline V lookup: CDR1 LGHNA, CDR2 YSLEER. As DNA, the CDR3 is TGCGCCAGCAGCCAAGATCGAGTATACGAGCAGTACTTC. Amino acids: CASSQDRVYEQYF.

The gene calls are TRBV27 and TRBJ2-2, with 7 bases lining up with TRBD2. V shed 2 bases, J shed 6 bases, and the junction held 3 bases outside the gene matches. The germline gives CDR1 MNHEY, CDR2 SMNVEV (reference sequence). The CDR3 length is 14 residues. CDR3: CASSLLAAPGELFF. DNA of the CDR3: TGTGCCAGCAGTTTACTAGCGGCCCCCGGGGAGCTGTTTTTT.

V gene TRBV4-1 combines with J gene TRBJ2-7, with a tentative D call TRBD1 (6 bases). Germline CDR1 reads MGHRA; CDR2 reads YSYEKL. This CDR3 has 12 residues. Between the trimmed V and J ends, which lost 4 bases and 6 bases, there was a span of 10 bases. As DNA, the CDR3 is TGCGCCAGCAGCCCGTCAGGGGCCGAGCAGTACTTC. It yields the protein CASSPSGAEQYF.

The chain has TRBV5-8 and TRBJ1-2; D is unclear. CDR3 size: 14 residues. The germline V and J ends were trimmed by 4 bases and 1 base, with 11 bases remaining between them. Germline V gene sequence: CDR1 SGHTS, CDR2 YDEGEE. The CDR3: CASSPRQINYGYTF. For the CDR3, the DNA is TGTGCCAGCAGCCCTCGACAAATTAACTATGGCTACACCTTC.

The rearrangement uses TRBV19 and TRBJ2-1, with 10 positions matching TRBD1. The CDR3 covers 13 residues. From germline, CDR1 is LNHDA and CDR2 SQIVND (reference sequence). J gave up 8 bases and V 9 bases, and 7 bases lay outside the gene matches. The chain's CDR3 is CASGTGAVDEQFF. The CDR3 nucleotides read TGTGCCAGCGGGACAGGGGCGGTCGATGAGCAGTTCTTC.

J is TRBJ2-7 and V is TRBV5-1; no clear D. The germline gives CDR1 SGHRS, CDR2 YFSETQ. CDR3 length equals 13 residues. The V and J ends lost 4 bases and 2 bases respectively, with 10 bases between them. The CDR3 sequence is CASSPEDPYEQYF. The CDR3 nucleotides are TGCGCCAGCAGCCCCGAAGATCCCTACGAGCAGTACTTC.

The V call is TRBV5-6, the J call TRBJ1-3; D possibly corresponds to TRBD1 (6 bases). This CDR3 region has 16 residues. Germline-derived CDR1 and CDR2 are SGHDT and YYEEEE. Between the trimmed V and J ends, which lost 1 base and 6 bases, there was a span of 17 bases. CDR3 in amino acids: CASSLIGTTGLNTIYF. The DNA for the CDR3 is TGTGCCAGCAGCTTGATCGGGACAACGGGCTTAAACACCATATATTTT.

V gene TRBV15 combines with J gene TRBJ2-1; unclear D gene. Germline CDR1 and CDR2: LNHNV and YYDKDF (reference sequence). CDR3 length: 13 residues. V gave up 0 bases and J gave up 7 bases, with 7 bases separating them. Here the CDR3 DNA reads TGTGCCACCAGCAGAGACAGCCTTAATGAGCAGTTCTTC. This codes for CATSRDSLNEQFF.

This rearrangement joins TRBV6-1 to TRBJ2-7; 7 bases are a match to TRBD1. V dropped 1 base and J dropped 4; count of bases not matched to a gene: 7. Germline V gene lookup returns CDR1 MNHNS and CDR2 SASEGT. The CDR3 has 15 residues. CDR3 amino acids: CASSEGQGVRYEQYF. CDR3 nucleotides: TGTGCCAGCAGTGAAGGACAGGGTGTTCGGTACGAGCAGTACTTC.

This chain uses TRBV10-1 with TRBJ1-1; 10 bases agree with TRBD1. The CDR3 runs to 13 residues. V trimming: 6 bases; J trimming: 4 bases; junction bases outside the gene matches: 2. In germline, CDR1 is WNHNN, CDR2 SYGVQD (reference sequence). The DNA of the CDR3 is TGCGCCAGCAGCAGGACAGGGGGCACTGAAGCTTTCTTT. This gives the protein CASSRTGGTEAFF.

The chain carries TRBV27 and TRBJ2-5, with 12 nucleotides matching TRBD2. The CDR3 extends over 16 amino acids. V was clipped by 5 bases and J by 5 bases; unmatched bases: 9. The germline CDR1 and CDR2 sequences are MNHEY and SMNVEV (reference sequence). The DNA for the CDR3 is TGTGCCAGCAGTCCTCTAGCGGGAGGGCCTATGGAGACCCAGTACTTC. Translated, it gives CASSPLAGGPMETQYF.

This clone was recorded once. This chain uses TRBV5-6 with TRBJ1-2; no clear D gene. CDR1 is SGHDT, CDR2 YYEEEE, per germline. The CDR3 totals 16 residues. The V end lost 0 bases, the J end lost 2 bases, and 14 bases lay between the germline ends. In nucleotides, the CDR3 is TGTGCCAGCAGCTTGGAAGTCAACGGGCTAAACTATGGCTACACCTTC. Its translation is CASSLEVNGLNYGYTF.

The chain has TRBV5-4 and TRBJ1-3, with a tentative D call TRBD1 (5 bases). Deletions cut 4 bases from V and 0 bases from J, with 17 bases between. This CDR3 has 17 amino acids. Germline CDR1 reads SGHNT; CDR2 reads YYREEE (reference sequence). The chain's CDR3 is CASSRPGGPHSGNTIYF. Here the CDR3 DNA reads TGTGCCAGCAGCCGGCCGGGGGGTCCCCACTCTGGAAACACCATATATTTT.

This chain links TRBV12-5 with TRBJ1-5, with 8 bases identical to TRBD1. V was pared by 5 bases and J by 4 bases, with 7 bases of the junction left unmatched. This CDR3 has 15 amino acids. Germline-derived CDR1 and CDR2 are LGHNT and FRNRAP. CDR3 amino acids: CASGLRQGRNQPQHF. The CDR3 DNA follows: TGTGCTAGTGGTCTAAGACAGGGGCGTAATCAGCCCCAGCATTTT.

About this clone: Different DNA sequences within this sample yield the same CDR3. This chain uses TRBV5-1 with TRBJ2-7, with 12 bases that match TRBD2. This CDR3 is 16 amino acids long. The V gene's germline CDR1 is SGHRS and CDR2 YFSETQ. V lost 4 bases to trimming and J lost 1 base; unmatched junction nucleotides: 6. CDR3 amino acids: CASSLGLAGSSYEQYF. For the CDR3, the DNA is TGCGCCAGCAGCCTAGGACTAGCGGGGTCATCCTACGAGCAGTACTTC. The full variable domain, with the rest looked up from reference TRBV5-1 and TRBJ2-7, is KAGVTQTPRYLIKTRGQQVTLSCSPISGHRSVSWYQQTPGQGLQFLFEYFSETQRNKGNFPGRFSGRQFSNSRSEMNVSTLELGDSALYLCASSLGLAGSSYEQYFGPGTRLTVT.

The chain joins TRBV14 to TRBJ2-3; D not resolved. Germline V gives CDR1 SGHDN, CDR2 FVKESK. Trimming removed 0 bases at V and 0 bases at J, with 7 bases between. The CDR3 has 15 residues. The CDR3: CASSQEGTSTDTQYF. The CDR3 nucleotides read TGTGCCAGCAGCCAAGAAGGCACAAGCACAGATACGCAGTATTTT.

The chain recombines TRBV13 with TRBJ2-4; possibly TRBD1 for D (5 bases). CDR3 length: 15 residues. V was cut by 5 bases and J by 0 bases, with 11 bases left in between. Looked up from germline, CDR1 is PRHDT and CDR2 is FYEKMQ (reference sequence). The DNA of the CDR3 is TGTGCCAGCAGCCTCAGGGTAGAAGCCAAAAACATTCAGTACTTC. It is translated as CASSLRVEAKNIQYF. The variable domain in full, completed from reference TRBV13 and TRBJ2-4, reads AAGVIQSPRHLIKEKRETATLKCYPIPRHDTVYWYQQGPGQDPQFLISFYEKMQSDKGSIPDRFSAQQFSDYHSELNMSSLELGDSALYFCASSLRVEAKNIQYFGAGTRLSVL.

V gene TRBV4-1 combines with J gene TRBJ2-2; 11 bases line up with TRBD2. Looked up from germline, CDR1 is MGHRA and CDR2 is YSYEKL. Losses at the gene ends were 1 base for V and 5 bases for J; bases not matched to a gene: 9. The CDR3 extends over 18 amino acids. CDR3 amino acids: CASSQVHSGGARTGELFF. CDR3 in DNA: TGCGCCAGCAGCCAAGTCCATAGCGGGGGGGCCAGGACCGGGGAGCTGTTTTTT.

V gene TRBV10-2 combines with J gene TRBJ1-6; D is possibly TRBD1 (5 bases). V lost 10 bases, J lost 4 bases, and 14 bases lay in between. The CDR3 length is 14 residues. In germline, CDR1 is WSHSY, CDR2 SAAADI. Here the CDR3 reads CATVSDSYNSPLHF. In nucleotides, the CDR3 is TGCGCCACCGTGTCAGACAGTTATAATTCACCCCTCCACTTT.

The CDR3 is CASSDRDAYSPLHF. CDR3 DNA: TGTGCCAGCAGCGACCGGGACGCCTATTCACCCCTCCACTTT. This rearrangement joins TRBV7-8 to TRBJ1-6, with D possibly being TRBD1 (5 bases). The CDR3 covers 14 residues. Germline V gene sequence: CDR1 SGHVS, CDR2 FQNEAQ. Trimming removed 5 bases from V and 8 bases from J, with 13 bases in between. The whole variable domain, remainder taken from reference TRBV7-8 and TRBJ1-6, is GAGVSQSPRYKVAKRGQDVALRCDPISGHVSLFWYQQALGQGPEFLTYFQNEAQLDKSGLPSDRFFAERPEGSVSTLKIQRTQQEDSAVYLCASSDRDAYSPLHFGNGTRLTVT.

The V and J genes are TRBV19 and TRBJ1-1; tentative D call: TRBD1 (5 bases). This CDR3 has 15 residues. The V end lost 5 bases, the J end lost 0 bases, and 13 bases lay between the germline ends. Germline CDR1 LNHDA, CDR2 SQIVND (reference sequence). CDR3 sequence (DNA): TGTGCCAGTAGTGGGGGACGGCTTATGAACACTGAAGCTTTCTTT. As protein: CASSGGRLMNTEAFF.

The rearrangement joins TRBV27 to TRBJ2-1, with 11 positions matching TRBD2. The J segment lost 3 bases and the V segment lost 6 bases, leaving 4 bases of the junction unmatched. The CDR3 runs to 15 residues. Germline CDR1 MNHEY, CDR2 SMNVEV (reference sequence). In DNA, the CDR3 is TGTGCCAGCAGGAGTGGGACTAGCGGCTACAATGAGCAGTTCTTC. Translation gives CASRSGTSGYNEQFF.

The genes are TRBV21-1 and TRBJ2-7; the table's D call, TRBD2, was not checked against the DNA. TRBV21-1 is assigned pseudogene status. This CDR3 has 16 amino acids. CDR3 bases: TGTGCCAGCAGCAAAGTTAAAAGCGCCGAGGGTGACGAGCAGTACTTC. It yields the protein CASSKVKSAEGDEQYF.

This clone has only a few counts. The identical CDR3 is also encoded by other nucleotide sequences in the sample. The chain combines TRBV27 with TRBJ2-6; unclear D gene. Between the trimmed V and J ends, which lost 2 bases and 3 bases, there was a span of 2 bases. In germline, CDR1 is MNHEY, CDR2 SMNVEV (reference sequence). The length of the CDR3 is 13 residues. This CDR3 reads CASSLGGANVLTF. Written as DNA, the CDR3 is TGTGCCAGCAGTTTAGGTGGGGCCAACGTCCTGACTTTC.

The chain couples TRBV27 to TRBJ2-7; 10 bases are a match to TRBD2. With V trimmed by 2 bases and J by 5 bases, 6 bases remained unmatched. Germline loops: CDR1 MNHEY, CDR2 SMNVEV (reference sequence). The CDR3 is 15 residues long. CDR3 sequence: CASSLVLAGVNEQYF. The CDR3 nucleotides read TGTGCCAGCAGTTTAGTCCTAGCGGGAGTGAACGAGCAGTACTTC.

This chain connects TRBV19 to TRBJ2-1; TRBD2 agrees at 7 bases. CDR3 length: 16 residues. After removal of 7 bases from V and 4 bases from J, the junction contained 13 bases not matched to a gene. The germline CDR1 and CDR2 sequences are LNHDA and SQIVND (reference sequence). The CDR3 DNA follows: TGTGCCAGTACCAATGCCGGAGCGGGGCAGTACAATGAGCAGTTCTTC. This codes for CASTNAGAGQYNEQFF.

The gene calls are TRBV7-9 and TRBJ1-5; possible D gene TRBD1, 5 bases. The CDR3 is made up of 14 amino acids. Trimming cost V 8 bases and J 0 bases, with 11 bases left between them. From germline, CDR1 is SEHNR and CDR2 FQNEAQ (reference sequence). CDR3 sequence: CASGGGNSNQPQHF. The CDR3 DNA follows: TGTGCCAGCGGGGGAGGAAATAGCAATCAGCCCCAGCATTTT.